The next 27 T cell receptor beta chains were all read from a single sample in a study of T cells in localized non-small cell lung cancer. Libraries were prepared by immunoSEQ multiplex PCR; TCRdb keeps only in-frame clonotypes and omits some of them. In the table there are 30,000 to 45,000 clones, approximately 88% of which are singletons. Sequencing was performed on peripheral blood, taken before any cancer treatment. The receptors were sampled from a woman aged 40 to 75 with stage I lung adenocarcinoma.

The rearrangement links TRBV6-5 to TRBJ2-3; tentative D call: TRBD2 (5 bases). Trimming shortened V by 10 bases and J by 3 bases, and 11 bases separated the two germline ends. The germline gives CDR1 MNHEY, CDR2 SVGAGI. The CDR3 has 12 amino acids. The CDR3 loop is CATHGETDTQYF. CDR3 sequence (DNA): TGTGCCACCCATGGGGAGACAGATACGCAGTATTTT.

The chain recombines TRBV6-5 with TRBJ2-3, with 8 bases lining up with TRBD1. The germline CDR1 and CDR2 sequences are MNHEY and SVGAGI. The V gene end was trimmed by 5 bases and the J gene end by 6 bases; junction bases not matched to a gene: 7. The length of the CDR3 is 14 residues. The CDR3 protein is CASSTRQGSDTQYF. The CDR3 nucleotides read TGTGCCAGCAGTACTCGACAGGGGTCGGATACGCAGTATTTT.

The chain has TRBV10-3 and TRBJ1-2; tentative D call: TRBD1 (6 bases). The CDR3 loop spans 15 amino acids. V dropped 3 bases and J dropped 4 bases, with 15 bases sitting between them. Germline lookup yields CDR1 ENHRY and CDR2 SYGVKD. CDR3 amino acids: CAISDAGAGAYGYTF. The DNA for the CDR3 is TGTGCCATCAGTGATGCAGGGGCAGGTGCCTATGGCTACACCTTC.

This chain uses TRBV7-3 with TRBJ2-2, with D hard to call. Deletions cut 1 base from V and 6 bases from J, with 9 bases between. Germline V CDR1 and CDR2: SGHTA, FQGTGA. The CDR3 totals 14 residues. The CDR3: CASSLRYGAGELFF. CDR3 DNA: TGTGCCAGCAGCTTAAGATATGGGGCCGGGGAGCTGTTTTTT.

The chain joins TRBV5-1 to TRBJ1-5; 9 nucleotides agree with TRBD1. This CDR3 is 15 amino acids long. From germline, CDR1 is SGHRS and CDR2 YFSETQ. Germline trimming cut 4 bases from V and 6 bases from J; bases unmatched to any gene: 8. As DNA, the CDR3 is TGCGCCAGCAGCCCCGGGACAGGGTCAGGTCAGCCCCAGCATTTT. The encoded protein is CASSPGTGSGQPQHF.

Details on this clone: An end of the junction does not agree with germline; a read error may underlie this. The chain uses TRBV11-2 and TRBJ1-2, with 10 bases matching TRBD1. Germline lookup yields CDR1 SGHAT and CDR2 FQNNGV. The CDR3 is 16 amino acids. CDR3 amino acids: CASSIDPGQGRYGYTF. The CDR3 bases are TGTGCCAGCAGCATAGACCCGGGACAGGGGCGGTATGGCTACACCTTC.

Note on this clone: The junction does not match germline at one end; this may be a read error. CDR3 protein: CASSLSGAQSYNSPLHF. CDR3 DNA sequence: TGTGCCAGCAGTTTATCGGGGGCTCAATCCTACAATTCACCCCTCCACTTT. This rearrangement joins TRBV28 to TRBJ1-6; D is possibly TRBD1 (6 bases). CDR3 length equals 17 residues. Germline V lookup: CDR1 MDHEN, CDR2 SYDVKM. The entire variable domain, with the rest obtained from reference TRBV28 and TRBJ1-6, is as follows: DVKVTQSSRYLVKRTGEKVFLECVQDMDHENMFWYRQDPGLGLRLIYFSYDVKMKEKGDIPEGYSVSREKKERFSLILESASTNQTSMYLCASSLSGAQSYNSPLHFGNGTRLTVT.

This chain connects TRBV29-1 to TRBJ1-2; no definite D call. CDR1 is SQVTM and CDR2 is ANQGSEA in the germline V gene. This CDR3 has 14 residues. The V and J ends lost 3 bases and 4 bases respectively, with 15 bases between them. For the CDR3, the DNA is TGCAGCGTTGACATTGGCTCGGGCCTCTATGGCTACACCTTC. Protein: CSVDIGSGLYGYTF.

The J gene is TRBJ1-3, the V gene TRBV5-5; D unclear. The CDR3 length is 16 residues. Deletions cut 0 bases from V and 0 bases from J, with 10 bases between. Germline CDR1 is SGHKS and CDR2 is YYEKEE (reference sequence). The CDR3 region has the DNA TGTGCCAGCAGCTTGGGACCGCGGGACTCTGGAAACACCATATATTTT. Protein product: CASSLGPRDSGNTIYF.

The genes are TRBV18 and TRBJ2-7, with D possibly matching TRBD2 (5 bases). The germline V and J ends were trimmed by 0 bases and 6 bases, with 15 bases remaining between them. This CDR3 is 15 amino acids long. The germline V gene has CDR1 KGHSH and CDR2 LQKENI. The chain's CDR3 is CASSPPLSGSAEQYF. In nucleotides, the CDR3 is TGTGCCAGCTCACCACCGCTGTCGGGATCGGCCGAGCAGTACTTC.

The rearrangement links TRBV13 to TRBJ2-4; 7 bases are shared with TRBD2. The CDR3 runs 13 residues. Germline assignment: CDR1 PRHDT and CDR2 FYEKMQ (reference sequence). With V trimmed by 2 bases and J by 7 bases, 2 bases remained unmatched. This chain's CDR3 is CASSLHSGNIQYF. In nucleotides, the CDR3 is TGTGCCAGCAGCTTACATAGCGGGAACATTCAGTACTTC. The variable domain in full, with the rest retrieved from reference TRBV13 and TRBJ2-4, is AAGVIQSPRHLIKEKRETATLKCYPIPRHDTVYWYQQGPGQDPQFLISFYEKMQSDKGSIPDRFSAQQFSDYHSELNMSSLELGDSALYFCASSLHSGNIQYFGAGTRLSVL.

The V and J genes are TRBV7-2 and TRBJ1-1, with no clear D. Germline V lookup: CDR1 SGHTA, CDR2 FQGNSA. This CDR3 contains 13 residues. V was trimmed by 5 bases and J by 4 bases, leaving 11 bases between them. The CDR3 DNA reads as TGTGCCAGCAGCCCCGGACGGCCCACTGAAGCTTTCTTT. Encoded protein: CASSPGRPTEAFF.

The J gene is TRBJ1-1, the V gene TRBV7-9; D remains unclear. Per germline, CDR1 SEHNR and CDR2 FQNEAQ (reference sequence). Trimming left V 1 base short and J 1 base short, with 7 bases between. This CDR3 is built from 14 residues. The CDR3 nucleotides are TGTGCCAGCAGCTTAGACTTCCGGAACACTGAAGCTTTCTTT. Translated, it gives CASSLDFRNTEAFF.

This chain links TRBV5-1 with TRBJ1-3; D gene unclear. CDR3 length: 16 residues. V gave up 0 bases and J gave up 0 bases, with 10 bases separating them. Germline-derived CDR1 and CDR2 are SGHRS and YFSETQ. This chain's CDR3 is CASSLGYRASGNTIYF. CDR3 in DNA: TGCGCCAGCAGCTTGGGTTACAGAGCCTCTGGAAACACCATATATTTT.

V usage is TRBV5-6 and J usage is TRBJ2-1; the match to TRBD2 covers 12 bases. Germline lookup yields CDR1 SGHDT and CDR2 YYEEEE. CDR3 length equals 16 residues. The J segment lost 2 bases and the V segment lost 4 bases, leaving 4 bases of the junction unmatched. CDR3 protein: CASSRTSGETYNEQFF. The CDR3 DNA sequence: TGTGCCAGCAGCCGGACTAGCGGGGAGACCTACAATGAGCAGTTCTTC.

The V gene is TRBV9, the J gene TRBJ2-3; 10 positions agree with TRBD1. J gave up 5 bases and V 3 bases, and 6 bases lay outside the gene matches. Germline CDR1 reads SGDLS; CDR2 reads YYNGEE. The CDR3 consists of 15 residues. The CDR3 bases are TGTGCCAGCAGCGGGACAGGGGGTCCGATAGATACGCAGTATTTT. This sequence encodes CASSGTGGPIDTQYF.

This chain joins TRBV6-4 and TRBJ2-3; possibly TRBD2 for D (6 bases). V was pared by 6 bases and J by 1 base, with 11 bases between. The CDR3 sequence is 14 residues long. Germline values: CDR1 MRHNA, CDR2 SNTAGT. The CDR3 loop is CASSSGGGTDTQYF. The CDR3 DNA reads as TGTGCCAGCAGCTCTGGCGGGGGCACAGATACGCAGTATTTT.

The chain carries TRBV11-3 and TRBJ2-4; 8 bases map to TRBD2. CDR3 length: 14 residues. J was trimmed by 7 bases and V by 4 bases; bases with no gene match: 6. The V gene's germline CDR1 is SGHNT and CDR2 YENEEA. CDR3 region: CASSSGTRRNIQYF. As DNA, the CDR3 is TGTGCCAGCAGCTCCGGGACTAGGAGGAACATTCAGTACTTC.

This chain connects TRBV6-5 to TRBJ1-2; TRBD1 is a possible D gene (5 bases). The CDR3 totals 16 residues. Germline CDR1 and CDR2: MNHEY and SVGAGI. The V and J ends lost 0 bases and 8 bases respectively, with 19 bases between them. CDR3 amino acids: CASSYSRSRGATGYTF. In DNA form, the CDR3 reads TGTGCCAGCAGTTACTCGCGGAGTAGAGGGGCGACGGGCTACACCTTC.

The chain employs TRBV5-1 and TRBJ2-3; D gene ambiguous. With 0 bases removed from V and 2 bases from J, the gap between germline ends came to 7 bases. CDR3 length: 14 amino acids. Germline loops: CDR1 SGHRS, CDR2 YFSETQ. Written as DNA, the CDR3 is TGCGCCAGCAGCTTGGGATTGACCACAGATACGCAGTATTTT. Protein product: CASSLGLTTDTQYF.

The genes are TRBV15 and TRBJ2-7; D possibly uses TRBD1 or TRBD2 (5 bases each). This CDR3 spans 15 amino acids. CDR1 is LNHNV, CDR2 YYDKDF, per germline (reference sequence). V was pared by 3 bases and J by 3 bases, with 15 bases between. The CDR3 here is CATSRDRDRHYEQYF. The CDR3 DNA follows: TGTGCCACCAGCAGGGACCGGGACCGGCACTACGAGCAGTACTTC. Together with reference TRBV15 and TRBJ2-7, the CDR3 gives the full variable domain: DAMVIQNPRYQVTQFGKPVTLSCSQTLNHNVMYWYQQKSSQAPKLLFHYYDKDFNNEADTPDNFQSRRPNTSFCFLDIRSPGLGDTAMYLCATSRDRDRHYEQYFGPGTRLTVT.

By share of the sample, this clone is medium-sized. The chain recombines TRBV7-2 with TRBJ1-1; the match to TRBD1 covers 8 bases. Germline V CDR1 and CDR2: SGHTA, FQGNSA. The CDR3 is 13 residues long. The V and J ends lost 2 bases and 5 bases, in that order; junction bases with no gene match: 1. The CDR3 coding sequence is TGTGCCAGCAGCTTACAGGGGGCGACTGAAGCTTTCTTT. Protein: CASSLQGATEAFF.

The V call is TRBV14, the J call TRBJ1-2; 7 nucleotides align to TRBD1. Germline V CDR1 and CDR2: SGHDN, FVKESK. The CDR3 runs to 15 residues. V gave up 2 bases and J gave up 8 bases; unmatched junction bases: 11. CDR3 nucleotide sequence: TGTGCCAGCAGCCAAAGTAAACAGGGGAGAGGAGGCTACACCTTC. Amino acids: CASSQSKQGRGGYTF.

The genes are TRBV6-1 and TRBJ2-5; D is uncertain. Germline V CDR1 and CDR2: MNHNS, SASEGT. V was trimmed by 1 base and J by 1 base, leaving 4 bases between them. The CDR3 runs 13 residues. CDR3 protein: CASSEVSQETQYF. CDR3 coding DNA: TGTGCCAGCAGTGAAGTCTCCCAAGAGACCCAGTACTTC.

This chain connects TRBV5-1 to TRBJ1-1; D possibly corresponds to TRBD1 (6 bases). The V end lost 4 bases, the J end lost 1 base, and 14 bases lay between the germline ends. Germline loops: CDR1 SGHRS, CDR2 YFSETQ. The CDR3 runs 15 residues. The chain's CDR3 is CASSPRRGWNTEAFF. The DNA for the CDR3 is TGCGCCAGCAGCCCAAGGAGGGGGTGGAACACTGAAGCTTTCTTT.

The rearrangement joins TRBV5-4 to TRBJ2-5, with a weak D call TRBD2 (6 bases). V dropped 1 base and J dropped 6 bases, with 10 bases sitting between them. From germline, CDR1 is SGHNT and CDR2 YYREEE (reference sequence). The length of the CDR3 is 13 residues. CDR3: CASSLWAGKTQYF. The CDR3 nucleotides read TGTGCCAGCAGCTTGTGGGCGGGGAAGACCCAGTACTTC.

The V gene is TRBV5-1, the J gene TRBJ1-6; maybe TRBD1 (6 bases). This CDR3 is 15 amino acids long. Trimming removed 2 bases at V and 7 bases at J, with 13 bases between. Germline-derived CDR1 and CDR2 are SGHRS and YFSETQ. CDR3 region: CASSFTGTLNSPLHF. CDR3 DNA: TGCGCCAGCAGCTTCACCGGGACACTAAATTCACCCCTCCACTTT. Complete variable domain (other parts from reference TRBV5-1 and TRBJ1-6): KAGVTQTPRYLIKTRGQQVTLSCSPISGHRSVSWYQQTPGQGLQFLFEYFSETQRNKGNFPGRFSGRQFSNSRSEMNVSTLELGDSALYLCASSFTGTLNSPLHFGNGTRLTVT.